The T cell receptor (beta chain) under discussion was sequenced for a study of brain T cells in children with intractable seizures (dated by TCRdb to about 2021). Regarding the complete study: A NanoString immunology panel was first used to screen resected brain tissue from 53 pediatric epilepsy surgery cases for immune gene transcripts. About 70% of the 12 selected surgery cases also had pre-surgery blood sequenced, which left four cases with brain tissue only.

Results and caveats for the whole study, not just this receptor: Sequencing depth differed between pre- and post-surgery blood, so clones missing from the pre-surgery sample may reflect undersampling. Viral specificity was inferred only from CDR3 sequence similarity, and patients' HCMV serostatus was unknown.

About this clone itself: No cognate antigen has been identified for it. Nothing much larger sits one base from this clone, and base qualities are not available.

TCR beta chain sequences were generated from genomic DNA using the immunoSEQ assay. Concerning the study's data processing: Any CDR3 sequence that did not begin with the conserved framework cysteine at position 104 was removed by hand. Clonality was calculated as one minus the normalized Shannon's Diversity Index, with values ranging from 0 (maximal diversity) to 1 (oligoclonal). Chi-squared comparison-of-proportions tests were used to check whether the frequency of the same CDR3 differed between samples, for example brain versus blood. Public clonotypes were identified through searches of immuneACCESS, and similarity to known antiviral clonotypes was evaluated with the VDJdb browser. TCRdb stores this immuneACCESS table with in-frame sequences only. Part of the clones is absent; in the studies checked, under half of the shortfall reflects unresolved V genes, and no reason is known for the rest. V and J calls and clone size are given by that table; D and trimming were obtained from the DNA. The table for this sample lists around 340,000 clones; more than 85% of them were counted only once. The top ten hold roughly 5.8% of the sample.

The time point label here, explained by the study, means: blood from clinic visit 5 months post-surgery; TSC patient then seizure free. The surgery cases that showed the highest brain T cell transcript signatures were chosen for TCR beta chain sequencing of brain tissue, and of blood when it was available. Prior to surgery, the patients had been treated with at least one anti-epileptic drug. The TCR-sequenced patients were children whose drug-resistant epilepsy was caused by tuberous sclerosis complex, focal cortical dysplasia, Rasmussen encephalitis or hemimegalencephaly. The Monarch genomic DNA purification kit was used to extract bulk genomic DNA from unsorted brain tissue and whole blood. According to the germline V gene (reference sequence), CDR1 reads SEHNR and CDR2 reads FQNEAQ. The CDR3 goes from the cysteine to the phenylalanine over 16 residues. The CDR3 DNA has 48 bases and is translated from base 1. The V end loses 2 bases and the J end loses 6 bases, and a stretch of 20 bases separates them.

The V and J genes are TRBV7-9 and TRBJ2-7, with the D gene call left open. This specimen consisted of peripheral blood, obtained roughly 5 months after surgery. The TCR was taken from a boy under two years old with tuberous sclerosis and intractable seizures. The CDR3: CASSLRAGLGRSEQYF. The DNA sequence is TGTGCCAGCAGCTTAAGGGCAGGCCTCGGGCGCTCCGAGCAGTACTTC.